The rows below give T cell receptor beta chains drawn from one sample of a study of blood T cells in healthy people across ages. TCRdb called the 5' RACE reads again in MiXCR, with one record for every CDR3 protein. The data show roughly 680,000 distinct CDR3 sequences, with 45% to 60% seen just once and roughly 13% held by the top ten. Sequenced input: blood. The receptors shown here come from an elderly woman in good health. Each CDR3 is given with its conserved first and last residue. Fields, in order: V gene, CDR3 length, clone size, D gene, J gene, CDR3 DNA, CDR3 protein. A D gene is named only where the DNA matches it firmly. Some rows have no size entry. The others give once, few or many, or a class for an expanded clone.

>TRBV25-1|14|.|.|TRBJ2-7
TGTGCCAGCAGCGAAGTAGGGAGTGCCTACGAGCAGTACTTC
CASSEVGSAYEQYF
>TRBV5-1|15|.|.|TRBJ1-5
TGCGCCAGCAGTGCGGAAGGGTATAGCAATCAGCCCCAGCATTTT
CASSAEGYSNQPQHF
>TRBV20-1|14|few|.|TRBJ1-5
TGCAGTGCTAGTGTCGGCTATTTAAATCAGCCCCAGCATTTT
CSASVGYLNQPQHF
>TRBV4-2|12|many|.|TRBJ2-1
TGTGCCAGCAGCCAAGAACGGCCCCTGCAGTTCTTC
CASSQERPLQFF
>TRBV12-3/TRBV12-4|15|many|TRBD2|TRBJ2-1
TGTGCCAGCAGTTTACTGCTAGCGGCTTACAATGAGCAGTTCTTC
CASSLLLAAYNEQFF
>TRBV20-1|14|.|.|TRBJ2-5
TGCAGTGCTAGTGGAAACAGACCCCAAGAGACCCAGTACTTC
CSASGNRPQETQYF
>TRBV3-1|11|.|.|TRBJ2-3
TGTGCCAGCAGACAGGCAGATACGCAGTATTTT
CASRQADTQYF
>TRBV20-1|14|once|TRBD2|TRBJ2-7
TGCAGTGCTACTGCTAGCGGGAGTTGGAACGAGCAGTACTTC
CSATASGSWNEQYF
>TRBV9|14|.|.|TRBJ1-1
TGTGCCAGCAGCAGGGAGGCGGGGGACACTGAAGCTTTCTTT
CASSREAGDTEAFF
>TRBV4-2|13|.|.|TRBJ1-1
TGTGCCAGCAGGGAGGGGGGGGCCCTGAGGGCTTTCTTT
CASREGGALRAFF
>TRBV30|15|.|.|TRBJ1-6
TGTGCCTGGAGTTGGGGCAGATCCTCTAATTCACCCCTCCACTTT
CAWSWGRSSNSPLHF
>TRBV15|17|.|.|TRBJ1-1
TGTGCCACCAGCAGAGGTACGGCAGGGCGGTTTAACACTGAAGCTTTCTTT
CATSRGTAGRFNTEAFF
>TRBV14|12|.|.|TRBJ1-4
TGTGCCAGCAGCCATACGAATGAAAAACTGTTTTTT
CASSHTNEKLFF
>TRBV7-8|16|.|.|TRBJ1-1
TGTGCCAGCAGCCTGGGGCAACAGGCCATGAACACTGAAGCTTTCTTT
CASSLGQQAMNTEAFF
>TRBV20-1|15|many|TRBD1|TRBJ2-7
TGCAGTGTCCCCCGCACAGGGGGCACCGTCTACGAGCAGTACTTC
CSVPRTGGTVYEQYF
>TRBV6-2/TRBV6-3|14|.|.|TRBJ1-1
TGTGCCAGCAGCCACGGCCGGATGAACACTGAAGCTTTCTTT
CASSHGRMNTEAFF
>TRBV5-1|19|many|.|TRBJ2-1
TGCGCCAGCAGCTTGGGGTTAGGGGTGATTTTAAGCTCCTACAATGAGCAGTTCTTC
CASSLGLGVILSSYNEQFF
>TRBV7-9|13|.|.|TRBJ2-2
TGTGCCAGCAGCACCCGAAACACCGGGAAGCTGTTTTTT
CASSTRNTGKLFF
>TRBV7-7|14|few|.|TRBJ2-1
TGTGCCAGCAGCGTAGGCCGGGAGAGCCATGAGCAGTTCTTC
CASSVGRESHEQFF
>TRBV9|13|few|.|TRBJ2-5
TGTGCCAGCAGCGTACGAGTGGGAGAGACCCAGTACTTC
CASSVRVGETQYF
>TRBV12-3/TRBV12-4|13|.|.|TRBJ2-3
TGTGCCAGCGGCAGAGGGGGAGCAGATGTGCAGTATTTT
CASGRGGADVQYF
>TRBV6-5|15|many|.|TRBJ2-5
TGTGCCAGCTCCAAATTTGCTAGCGTCCAAGAGACCCAGTACTTC
CASSKFASVQETQYF
>TRBV5-4|17|once|TRBD2|TRBJ2-5
TGTGCCAGCAGCCAGGGACTAGCGGGGGGGCTGCAAGAGACCCAGTACTTC
CASSQGLAGGLQETQYF
>TRBV6-5|15|.|.|TRBJ2-5
TGTGCCAGCAGTTATTCCGGGACATTCGGAGAGACCCAGTACTTC
CASSYSGTFGETQYF
>TRBV6-1|16|.|TRBD1|TRBJ1-5
TGTGCCAGCAGTTTCCGGGACAGGGGCGCCCCTCAGCCCCAGCATTTT
CASSFRDRGAPQPQHF
>TRBV3-1|18|.|TRBD2|TRBJ2-4
TGTGCCAGCAGCCGGGGAACTAGCGGGAGCTTGGTCAAAAACATTCAGTACTTC
CASSRGTSGSLVKNIQYF
>TRBV20-1|13|many|.|TRBJ2-7
TGCAGTGCTACTAATGGCGGGTCCTACGAGCAGTACTTC
CSATNGGSYEQYF
>TRBV7-2|15|many|TRBD2|TRBJ2-3
TGTGCCAGCAGCGCCACTAGCGCCCGCACAGATACGCAGTATTTT
CASSATSARTDTQYF
>TRBV29-1|13|many|.|TRBJ2-7
TGCAGCGTTGAGGGGGATTTTTCCTACGAGCAGTACTTC
CSVEGDFSYEQYF